The clone carrying this TCR beta chain appeared a few times. Trimming removed 5 bases at V and 2 bases at J, with 4 bases between. The CDR3 length is 12 residues. CDR1 and CDR2 from the germline V gene are LNHDA and SQIVND (reference sequence). The sample belongs to a study of cytomegalovirus exposure and HLA in healthy donors. Data came from immunoSEQ multiplex PCR; TCRdb stores just in-frame clones and leaves some out. The data show approximately 200,000 clones, with around 80% seen just once and 1.2% held by the top ten. The clonotype originates from a woman aged 25 to 39 in good health and CMV-seronegative. V gene TRBV19 combines with J gene TRBJ1-5; D gene uncertain. The sequenced material came from PBMCs. The CDR3 DNA follows: TGTGCCAGTAGTTCAGGCAATCAGCCCCAGCATTTT. Translation gives CASSSGNQPQHF.